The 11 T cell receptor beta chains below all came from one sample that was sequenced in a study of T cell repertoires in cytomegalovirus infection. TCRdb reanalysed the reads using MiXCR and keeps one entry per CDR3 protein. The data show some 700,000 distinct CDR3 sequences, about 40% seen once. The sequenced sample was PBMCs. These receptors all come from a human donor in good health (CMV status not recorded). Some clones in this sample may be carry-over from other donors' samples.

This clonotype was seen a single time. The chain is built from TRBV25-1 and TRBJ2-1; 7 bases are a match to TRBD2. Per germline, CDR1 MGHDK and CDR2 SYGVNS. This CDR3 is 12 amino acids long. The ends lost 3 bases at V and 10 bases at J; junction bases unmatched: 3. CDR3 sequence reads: CASSEQLAEQFF. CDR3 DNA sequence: TGTGCCAGCAGTGAGCAACTAGCGGAGCAGTTCTTC.

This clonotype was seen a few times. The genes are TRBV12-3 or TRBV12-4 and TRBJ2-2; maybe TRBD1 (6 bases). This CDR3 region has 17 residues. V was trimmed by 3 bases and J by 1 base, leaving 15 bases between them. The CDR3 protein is CASSFSPGTKNTGELFF. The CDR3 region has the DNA TGTGCCAGCAGTTTTTCTCCCGGGACAAAGAACACCGGGGAGCTGTTTTTT.

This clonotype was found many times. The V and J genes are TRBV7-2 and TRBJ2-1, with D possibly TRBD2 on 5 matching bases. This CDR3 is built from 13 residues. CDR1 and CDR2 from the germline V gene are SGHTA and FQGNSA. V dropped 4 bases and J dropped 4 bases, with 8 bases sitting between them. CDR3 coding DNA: TGTGCCAGCAGCTCCCGGGATTACAATGAGCAGTTCTTC. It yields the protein CASSSRDYNEQFF.

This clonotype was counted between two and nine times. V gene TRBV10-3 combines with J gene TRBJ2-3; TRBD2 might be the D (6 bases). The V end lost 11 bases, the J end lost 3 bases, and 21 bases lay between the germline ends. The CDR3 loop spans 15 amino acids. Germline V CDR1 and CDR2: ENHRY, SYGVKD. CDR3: CAATKGGRGTDTQYF. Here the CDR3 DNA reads TGTGCCGCCACAAAGGGAGGTCGGGGGACAGATACGCAGTATTTT.

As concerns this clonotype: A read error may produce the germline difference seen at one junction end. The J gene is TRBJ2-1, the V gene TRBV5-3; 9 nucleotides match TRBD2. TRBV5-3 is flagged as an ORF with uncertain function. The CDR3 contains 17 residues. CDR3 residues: CASSLESAGGPRNEQFF. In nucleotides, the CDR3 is TGTGCCAGCAGCTTGGAATCGGCGGGAGGGCCCCGTAATGAGCAGTTCTTC.

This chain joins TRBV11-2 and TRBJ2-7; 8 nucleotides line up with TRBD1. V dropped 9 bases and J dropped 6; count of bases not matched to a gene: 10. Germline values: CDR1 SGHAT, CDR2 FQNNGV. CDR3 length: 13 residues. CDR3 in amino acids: CASETGASGEQYF. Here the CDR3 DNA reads TGTGCCAGTGAGACAGGGGCATCGGGCGAGCAGTACTTC.

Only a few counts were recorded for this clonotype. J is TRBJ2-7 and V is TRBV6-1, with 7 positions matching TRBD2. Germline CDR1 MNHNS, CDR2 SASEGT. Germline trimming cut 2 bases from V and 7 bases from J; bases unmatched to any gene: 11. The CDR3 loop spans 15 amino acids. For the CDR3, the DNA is TGTGCCAGCAGTGAATTAGCTAGCGGTTTGAGGGAGCAGTACTTC. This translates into CASSELASGLREQYF.

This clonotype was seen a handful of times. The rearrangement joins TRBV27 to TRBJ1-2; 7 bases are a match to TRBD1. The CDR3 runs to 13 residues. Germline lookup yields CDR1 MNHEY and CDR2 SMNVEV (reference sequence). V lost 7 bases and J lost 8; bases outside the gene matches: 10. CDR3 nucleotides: TGTGCCAGCAAGGGACAGAACCTACAGGGCTACACCTTC. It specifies CASKGQNLQGYTF.

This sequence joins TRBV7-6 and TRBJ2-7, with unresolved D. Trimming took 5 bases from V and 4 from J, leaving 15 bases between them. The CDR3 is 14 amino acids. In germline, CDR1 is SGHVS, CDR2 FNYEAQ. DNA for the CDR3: TGTGCCAGCAGCACCGGGCCTGGTGGGTACGAGCAGTACTTC. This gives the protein CASSTGPGGYEQYF.

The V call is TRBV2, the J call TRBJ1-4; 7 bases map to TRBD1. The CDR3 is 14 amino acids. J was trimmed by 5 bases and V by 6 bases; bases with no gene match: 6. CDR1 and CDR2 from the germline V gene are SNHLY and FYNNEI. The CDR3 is CASSRGFENEKLFF. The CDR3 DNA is TGTGCCAGCAGCAGGGGGTTTGAAAATGAAAAACTGTTTTTT. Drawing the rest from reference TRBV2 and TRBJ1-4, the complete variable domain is EPEVTQTPSHQVTQMGQEVILRCVPISNHLYFYWYRQILGQKVEFLVSFYNNEISEKSEIFDDQFSVERPDGSNFTLKIRSTKLEDSAMYFCASSRGFENEKLFFGSGTQLSVL.

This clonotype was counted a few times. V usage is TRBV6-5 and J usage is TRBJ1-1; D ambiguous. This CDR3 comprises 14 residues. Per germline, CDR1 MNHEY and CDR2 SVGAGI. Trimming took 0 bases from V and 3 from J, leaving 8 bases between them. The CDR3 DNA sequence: TGTGCCAGCAGTTACTCAGGCCGGTACACTGAAGCTTTCTTT. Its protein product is CASSYSGRYTEAFF.